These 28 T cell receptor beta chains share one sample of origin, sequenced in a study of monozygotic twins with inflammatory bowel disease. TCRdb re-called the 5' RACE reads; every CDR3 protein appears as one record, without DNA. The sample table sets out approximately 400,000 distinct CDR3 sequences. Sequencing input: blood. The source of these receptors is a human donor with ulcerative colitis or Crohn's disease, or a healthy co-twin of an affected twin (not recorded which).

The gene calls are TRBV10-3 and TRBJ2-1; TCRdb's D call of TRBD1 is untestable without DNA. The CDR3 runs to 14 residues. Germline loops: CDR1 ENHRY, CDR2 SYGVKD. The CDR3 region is CAISEARAGNEQFF.

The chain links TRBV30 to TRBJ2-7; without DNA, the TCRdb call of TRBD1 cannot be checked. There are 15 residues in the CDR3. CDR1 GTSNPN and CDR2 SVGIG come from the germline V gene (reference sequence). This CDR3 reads CAARDRDRGSYEQYF.

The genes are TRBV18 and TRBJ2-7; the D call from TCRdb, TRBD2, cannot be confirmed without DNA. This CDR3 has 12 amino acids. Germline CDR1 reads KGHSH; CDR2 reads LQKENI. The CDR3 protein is CASSLIGNEQYF.

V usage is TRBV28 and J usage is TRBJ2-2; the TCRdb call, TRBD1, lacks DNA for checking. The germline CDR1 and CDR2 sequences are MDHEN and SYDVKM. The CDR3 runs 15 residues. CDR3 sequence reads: CASSPVDRDTGELFF.

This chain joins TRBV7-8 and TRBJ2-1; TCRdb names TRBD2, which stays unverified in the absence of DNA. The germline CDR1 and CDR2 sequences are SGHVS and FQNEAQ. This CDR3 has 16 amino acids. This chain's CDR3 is CASSLASGRFYNEQFF.

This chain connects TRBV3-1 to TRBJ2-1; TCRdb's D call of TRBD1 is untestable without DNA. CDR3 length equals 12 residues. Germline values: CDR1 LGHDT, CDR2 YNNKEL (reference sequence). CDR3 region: CASSHGQAGQFF.

CDR3 protein: CAISDRMNTEAFF. The gene calls are TRBV10-3 and TRBJ1-1. The V gene's germline CDR1 is ENHRY and CDR2 SYGVKD. This CDR3 has 13 residues.

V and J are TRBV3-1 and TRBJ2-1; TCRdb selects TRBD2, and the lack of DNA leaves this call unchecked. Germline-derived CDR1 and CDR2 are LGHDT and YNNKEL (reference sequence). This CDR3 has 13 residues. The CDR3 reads CASSQVEGNEQFF.

The CDR3 loop is CATSRDPGTGGSPLHF. The V call is TRBV15, the J call TRBJ1-6; TCRdb lists TRBD1, though no DNA is available to test this call. This CDR3 has 16 amino acids. Germline assignment: CDR1 LNHNV and CDR2 YYDKDF (reference sequence).

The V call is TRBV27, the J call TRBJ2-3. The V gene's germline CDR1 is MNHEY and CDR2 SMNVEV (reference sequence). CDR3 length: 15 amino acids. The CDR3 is CASSLSKARTDTQYF.

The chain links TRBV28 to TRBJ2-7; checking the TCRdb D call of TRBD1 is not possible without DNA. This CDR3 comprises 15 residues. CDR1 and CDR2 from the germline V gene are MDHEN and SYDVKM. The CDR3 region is CASSFAPGQSYEQYF.

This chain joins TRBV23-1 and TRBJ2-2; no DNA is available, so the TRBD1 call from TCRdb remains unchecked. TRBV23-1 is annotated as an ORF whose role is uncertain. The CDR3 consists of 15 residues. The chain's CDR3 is CASSQRKGAAGELFF.

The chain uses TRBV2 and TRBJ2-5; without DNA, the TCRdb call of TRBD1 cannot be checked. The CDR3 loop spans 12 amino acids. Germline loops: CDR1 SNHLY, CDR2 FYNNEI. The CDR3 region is CASGRQGETQYF.

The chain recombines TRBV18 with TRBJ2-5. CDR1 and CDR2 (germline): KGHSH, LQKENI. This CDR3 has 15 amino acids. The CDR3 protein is CASSQSFGDQETQYF.

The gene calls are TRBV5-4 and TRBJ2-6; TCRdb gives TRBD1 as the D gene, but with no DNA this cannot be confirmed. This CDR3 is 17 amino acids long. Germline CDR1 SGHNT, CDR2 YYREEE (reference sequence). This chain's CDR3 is CASSPRQGSSGANVLTF.

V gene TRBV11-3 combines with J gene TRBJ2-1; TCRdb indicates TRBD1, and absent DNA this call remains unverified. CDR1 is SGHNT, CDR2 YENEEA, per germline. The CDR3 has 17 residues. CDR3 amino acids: CASSLGRGQGAVDEQFF.

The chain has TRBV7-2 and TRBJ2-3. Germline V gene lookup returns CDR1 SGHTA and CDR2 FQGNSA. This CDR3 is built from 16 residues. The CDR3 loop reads CASSLGFTAGTDTQYF.

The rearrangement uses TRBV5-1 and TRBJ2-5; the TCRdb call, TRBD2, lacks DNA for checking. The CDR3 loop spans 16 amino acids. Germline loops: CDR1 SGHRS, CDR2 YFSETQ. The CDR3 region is CASSFGGGPRKETQYF.

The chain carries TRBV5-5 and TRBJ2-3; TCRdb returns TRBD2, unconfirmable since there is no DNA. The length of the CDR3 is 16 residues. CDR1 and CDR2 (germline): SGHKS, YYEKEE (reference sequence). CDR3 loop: CASSLELAGVYDTQYF.

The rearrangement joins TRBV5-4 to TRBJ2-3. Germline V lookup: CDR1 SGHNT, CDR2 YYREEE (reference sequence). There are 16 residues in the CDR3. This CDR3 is CASSPTQHGSTDTQYF. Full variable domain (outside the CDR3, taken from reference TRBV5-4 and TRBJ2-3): ETGVTQSPTHLIKTRGQQVTLRCSSQSGHNTVSWYQQALGQGPQFIFQYYREEENGRGNFPPRFSGLQFPNYSSELNVNALELDDSALYLCASSPTQHGSTDTQYFGPGTRLTVL.

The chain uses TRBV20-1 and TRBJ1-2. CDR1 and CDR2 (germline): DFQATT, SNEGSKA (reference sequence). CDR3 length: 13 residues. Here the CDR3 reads CSARTLLRRGYTF.

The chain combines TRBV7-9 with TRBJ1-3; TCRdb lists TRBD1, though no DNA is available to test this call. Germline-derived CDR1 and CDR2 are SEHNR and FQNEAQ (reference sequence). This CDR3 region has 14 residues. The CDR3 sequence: CASSTQGPGNTIYF.

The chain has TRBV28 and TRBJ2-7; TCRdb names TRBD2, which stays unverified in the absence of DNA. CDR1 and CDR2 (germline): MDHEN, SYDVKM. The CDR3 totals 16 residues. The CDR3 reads CASSFPLAGGPDEQYF.

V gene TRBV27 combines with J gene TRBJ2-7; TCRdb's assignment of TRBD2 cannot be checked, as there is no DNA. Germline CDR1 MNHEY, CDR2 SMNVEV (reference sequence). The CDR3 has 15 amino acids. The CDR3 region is CASSPTGTSSYEQYF.

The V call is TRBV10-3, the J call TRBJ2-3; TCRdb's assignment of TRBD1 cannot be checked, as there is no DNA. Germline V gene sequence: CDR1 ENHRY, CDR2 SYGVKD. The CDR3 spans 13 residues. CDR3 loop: CAISEGDRDTQYF.

The CDR3 loop reads CSARDRRDRGLEKLFF. V usage is TRBV20-1 and J usage is TRBJ1-4; TCRdb names TRBD1, which stays unverified in the absence of DNA. The CDR3 covers 16 residues. The germline V gene has CDR1 DFQATT and CDR2 SNEGSKA (reference sequence).

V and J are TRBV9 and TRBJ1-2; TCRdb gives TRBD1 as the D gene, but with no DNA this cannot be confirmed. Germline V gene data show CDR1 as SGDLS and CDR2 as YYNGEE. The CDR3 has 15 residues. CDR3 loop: CASSEWDRPNYGYTF.

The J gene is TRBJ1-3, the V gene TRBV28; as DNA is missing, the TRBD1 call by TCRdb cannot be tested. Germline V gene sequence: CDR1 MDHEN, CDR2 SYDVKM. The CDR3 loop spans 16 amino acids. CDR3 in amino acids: CASSLFAGRSRNTIYF.